This T cell receptor beta chain is from a study of Ad26.COV2.S vaccination and SARS-CoV-2 variants. The CDR3 spans 14 residues. Trimming left V 7 bases short and J 7 bases short, with 19 bases between. The germline CDR1 and CDR2 sequences are ENHRY and SYGVKD. Treatment specified: some 20 received Ad26.COV2.S at low or high dose, single or two shots; roughly five received placebo; per-sample allocation not given. Collection of samples fell on day 63 after the first vaccine or placebo injection. Profiling relied on immunoSEQ multiplex PCR, and the TCRdb table lists in-frame clones only, not all of them. The sample contains about 440,000 clones, roughly 85% of which appear only once.

The chain recombines TRBV10-3 with TRBJ2-5; TRBD1 or TRBD2 may be the D gene (6 bases each). The sample here was peripheral blood, taken in a trial of Ad26.COV2.S vaccine versus placebo. This TCR was sampled from a person between 18 and 60 years old who received the Ad26.COV2.S COVID-19 vaccine or a placebo. The CDR3 sequence: CAITDGRDKGTQYF. The CDR3 DNA reads as TGTGCCATCACGGACGGGCGGGACAAGGGGACCCAGTACTTC.